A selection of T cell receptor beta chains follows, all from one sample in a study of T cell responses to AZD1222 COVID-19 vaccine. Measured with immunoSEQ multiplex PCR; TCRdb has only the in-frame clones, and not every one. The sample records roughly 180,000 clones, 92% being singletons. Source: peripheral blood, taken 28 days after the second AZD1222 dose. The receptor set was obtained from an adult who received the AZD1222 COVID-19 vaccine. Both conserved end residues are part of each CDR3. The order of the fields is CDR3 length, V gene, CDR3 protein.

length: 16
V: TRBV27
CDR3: CASTSRLAETYNEQFF

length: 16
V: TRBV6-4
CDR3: CASNGSAGLGDQPQHF

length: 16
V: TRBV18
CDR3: CASSPSSVGMYTEAFF

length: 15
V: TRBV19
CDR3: CASSILGTLNYGYTF

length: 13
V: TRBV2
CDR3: CASSDRVPTEAFF

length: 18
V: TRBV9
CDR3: CASSAGDRRYSGANVLTF

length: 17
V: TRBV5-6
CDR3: CASSLDPRSGVGNTIYF

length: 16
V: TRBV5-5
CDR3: CASSLVGSTAYNEQFF

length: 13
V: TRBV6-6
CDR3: CASKTESSYEQYF

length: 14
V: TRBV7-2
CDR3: CASSLAAGGNTIYF

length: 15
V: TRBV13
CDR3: CASSSVEQGQNEQFF

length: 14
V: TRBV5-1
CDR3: CASSLGDRGTEAFF

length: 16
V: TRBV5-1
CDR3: CASSWGLAGVTGELFF

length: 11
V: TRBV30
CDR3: CAWSAGTEQYF